This T cell receptor beta chain was found in a study of blood T cell repertoires in COVID-19. Study information: Sources were T cells, B-cell-depleted T cells, or PBMCs; the material itself was cDNA or gDNA.

There are 19 residues in the CDR3. Assay used: immunoSEQ multiplex PCR; TCRdb lists only in-frame clones, some missing. This sample has about 270,000 clones, with approximately 92% found just once. Donors of Cohort 3 who recovered were those that had two negative PCRs, clearance, or symptom resolution. The sample was PBMCs or T cells enriched from blood (not recorded which). J is TRBJ2-1 and V is TRBV21-1; TRBD2 is the table's D call and was not checked against the DNA. TRBV21-1 is annotated as a pseudogene. The receptor comes from a woman aged 18-29 years who had recovered from COVID-19. The CDR3 reads CASSKAGRGLAGGYNEQFF. The CDR3 DNA reads TGTGCCAGCAGCAAAGCTGGGAGGGGACTAGCGGGGGGCTACAATGAGCAGTTCTTC.